This entry lists 19 T cell receptor beta chains sequenced from one sample in a study of shared clonotypes between healthy human individuals. As defined, naive CD8 cells were CD45RO-negative and positively selected for CCR7, with terminally differentiated effector memory CD45RA+ cells excluded. Generated by immunoSEQ multiplex PCR, the TCRdb table keeps only in-frame clones and is missing some. The sample has about 2 million clones, approximately 94% seen once. Source material: naive CD8+ T cells sorted from blood. The receptors here all came from a young man in good health.

The V gene is TRBV10-1, the J gene TRBJ1-5, with 7 bases fitting TRBD1. CDR3 length equals 14 residues. The junction had 2 bases not matched to a gene; V was cut back by 5 bases and J by 1 base. From germline, CDR1 is WNHNN and CDR2 SYGVQD (reference sequence). The CDR3 region has the DNA TGCGCCAGCAGTCAGGACAGGAGCAATCAGCCCCAGCATTTT. This sequence encodes CASSQDRSNQPQHF.

The chain links TRBV13 to TRBJ1-2; TRBD1 matches 8 bases. The CDR3 loop spans 15 amino acids. Germline V gene lookup returns CDR1 PRHDT and CDR2 FYEKMQ (reference sequence). The V gene end was trimmed by 5 bases and the J gene end by 3 bases; junction bases not matched to a gene: 8. The CDR3 reads CASSMTPTGDYGYTF. CDR3 DNA sequence: TGTGCCAGCAGCATGACCCCGACAGGGGACTATGGCTACACCTTC.

DNA for the CDR3: TGTGCCAGCAGCAAAGGGGACCCGGGACCCGCGACTCGGGTGAACACTGAAGCTTTCTTT. This translates into CASSKGDPGPATRVNTEAFF. V gene TRBV21-1 combines with J gene TRBJ1-1. TRBV21-1 is marked as a pseudogene. The CDR3 is made up of 20 amino acids.

Points on this clone: At one boundary the junction diverges from the germline segment, which might be a read error. The chain carries TRBV7-7 and TRBJ2-2; 8 bases match TRBD1. Germline V gene lookup returns CDR1 SSHAT and CDR2 FNYEAQ (reference sequence). The CDR3 loop spans 14 amino acids. This CDR3 is CASSFNRGTGELFF. The CDR3 DNA sequence: TGTGCTAGCAGCTTTAACAGGGGGACCGGGGAGCTGTTTTTT.

CDR3 loop: CASSQDPKPGVYEQYF. DNA for the CDR3: TGCGCCAGCAGCCAAGACCCCAAACCAGGGGTCTACGAGCAGTACTTC. The chain employs TRBV4-1 and TRBJ2-7, with TRBD1 as a possible D gene (6 bases). Germline CDR1 MGHRA, CDR2 YSYEKL. The CDR3 runs to 16 residues. Trimming cost V 0 bases and J 3 bases, with 15 bases left between them.

This chain links TRBV25-1 with TRBJ2-3; D gene uncertain. Germline V gene lookup returns CDR1 MGHDK and CDR2 SYGVNS. The CDR3 has 14 residues. Trimming stripped 4 bases from V and 2 bases from J, with 10 bases between. In DNA form, the CDR3 reads TGTGCCAGCAGTGCGGTAGCTGTCACAGATACGCAGTATTTT. Protein: CASSAVAVTDTQYF.

The chain is built from TRBV9 and TRBJ2-7; 7 bases agree with TRBD2. This CDR3 comprises 15 residues. J gave up 4 bases and V 1 base, and 8 bases lay outside the gene matches. The germline CDR1 and CDR2 sequences are SGDLS and YYNGEE. DNA for the CDR3: TGTGCCAGCAGCGTATCGCCGAGCGGGATGTACGAGCAGTACTTC. As protein: CASSVSPSGMYEQYF.

The chain joins TRBV6-5 to TRBJ1-4; TRBD1 matches 7 bases. The CDR3 length is 16 residues. Looked up from germline, CDR1 is MNHEY and CDR2 is SVGAGI. V was pared by 2 bases and J by 6 bases, with 9 bases of the junction left unmatched. The CDR3 DNA reads as TGTGCCAGCAGTTACGATTTGACAGGGATTCATGAAAAACTGTTTTTT. It is translated as CASSYDLTGIHEKLFF.

The chain is built from TRBV11-1 and TRBJ2-7; the D gene is possibly TRBD2 (5 bases). Trimming pared 0 bases from V and 3 bases from J, leaving 9 bases between. The CDR3 runs 14 residues. Germline lookup yields CDR1 SGHAT and CDR2 FQDESV (reference sequence). CDR3 coding DNA: TGTGCCAGCAGCTTAGCTGTTGAGGGCTACGAGCAGTACTTC. This encodes CASSLAVEGYEQYF.

The CDR3 loop reads CASSPTPGQGLDEQFF. The CDR3 nucleotides are TGTGCCAGCAGCCCAACCCCGGGACAGGGACTAGATGAGCAGTTCTTC. The V gene is TRBV7-9, the J gene TRBJ2-1, with D tentatively TRBD1 (9 bases). The germline V gene has CDR1 SEHNR and CDR2 FQNEAQ (reference sequence). The CDR3 consists of 16 residues. With 5 bases removed from V and 8 bases from J, the gap between germline ends came to 22 bases.

The J gene is TRBJ2-7, the V gene TRBV7-9, with 8 bases lining up with TRBD2. CDR1 SEHNR and CDR2 FQNEAQ come from the germline V gene (reference sequence). V shed 3 bases, J shed 3 bases, and the junction held 7 bases outside the gene matches. This CDR3 spans 15 amino acids. The CDR3 nucleotides are TGTGCCAGCAGCTTGGCTAGCGGGTCTCACTACGAGCAGTACTTC. It encodes CASSLASGSHYEQYF. The variable domain in full, completed from reference TRBV7-9 and TRBJ2-7, reads DTGVSQNPRHKITKRGQNVTFRCDPISEHNRLYWYRQTLGQGPEFLTYFQNEAQLEKSRLLSDRFSAERPKGSFSTLEIQRTEQGDSAMYLCASSLASGSHYEQYFGPGTRLTVT.

V gene TRBV6-1 combines with J gene TRBJ1-2; tentative D call: TRBD1 (5 bases). Germline values: CDR1 MNHNS, CDR2 SASEGT. This CDR3 comprises 14 residues. Deletions cut 4 bases from V and 10 bases from J, with 19 bases between. The DNA for the CDR3 is TGTGCCAGCAGTGCCCATCAGGGCTCATGGGACTACACCTTC. Residues: CASSAHQGSWDYTF.

V and J are TRBV28 and TRBJ2-1; 10 nucleotides line up with TRBD1. CDR1 is MDHEN and CDR2 is SYDVKM in the germline V gene. The junction had 16 bases not matched to a gene; V was cut back by 6 bases and J by 8 bases. The CDR3 has 17 amino acids. In nucleotides, the CDR3 is TGTGCCAGCAGACGCATTTATATGGGACAGGGGATGGATGAGCAGTTCTTC. It is translated as CASRRIYMGQGMDEQFF. The entire variable domain, with the rest obtained from reference TRBV28 and TRBJ2-1, is as follows: DVKVTQSSRYLVKRTGEKVFLECVQDMDHENMFWYRQDPGLGLRLIYFSYDVKMKEKGDIPEGYSVSREKKERFSLILESASTNQTSMYLCASRRIYMGQGMDEQFFGPGTRLTVL.

For this clone: Distinct nucleotide sequences in the sample also encode this CDR3. The chain employs TRBV7-9 and TRBJ2-7; 7 bases map to TRBD2. V shed 4 bases and J 4 bases; nucleotides not matched to a gene: 7. The germline V gene has CDR1 SEHNR and CDR2 FQNEAQ (reference sequence). The length of the CDR3 is 14 residues. CDR3 sequence reads: CASSSSGGLYEQYF. As DNA, the CDR3 is TGTGCCAGCAGCTCCTCCGGGGGGTTGTACGAGCAGTACTTC.

This chain uses TRBV5-8 with TRBJ2-7; D unclear. V lost 0 bases, J lost 0 bases, and 7 bases lay in between. CDR1 and CDR2 (germline): SGHTS, YDEGEE. The CDR3 length is 14 residues. CDR3 bases: TGTGCCAGCAGCTTGGTTTGGGACTCCTACGAGCAGTACTTC. It is translated as CASSLVWDSYEQYF. Supplemented by reference TRBV5-8 and TRBJ2-7, the full variable domain reads EAGVTQSPTHLIKTRGQQATLRCSPISGHTSVYWYQQALGLGLQFLLWYDEGEERNRGNFPPRFSGRQFPNYSSELNVNALELEDSALYLCASSLVWDSYEQYFGPGTRLTVT.

The chain has TRBV7-9 and TRBJ2-1; TRBD2 aligns across 8 bases. There are 17 residues in the CDR3. CDR1 and CDR2 (germline): SEHNR, FQNEAQ (reference sequence). V lost 1 base, J lost 4 bases, and 9 bases stayed unmatched. Here the CDR3 reads CASSLEEGSGVYNEQFF. The CDR3 DNA is TGTGCCAGCAGCTTAGAAGAAGGTAGCGGGGTGTACAATGAGCAGTTCTTC.

This chain uses TRBV4-1 with TRBJ1-1; tentative D call: TRBD1 (5 bases). Germline V gene lookup returns CDR1 MGHRA and CDR2 YSYEKL. The CDR3 has 16 residues. The V and J ends lost 3 bases and 6 bases respectively, with 20 bases between them. The DNA of the CDR3 is TGCGCCAGCAGCCACAAGTTTAGGGGTATGGGCGCTGAAGCTTTCTTT. Residues: CASSHKFRGMGAEAFF.

The chain couples TRBV19 to TRBJ2-3; 10 bases map to TRBD2. Germline V gives CDR1 LNHDA, CDR2 SQIVND (reference sequence). V dropped 5 bases and J dropped 2; count of bases not matched to a gene: 4. The CDR3 covers 15 residues. The CDR3 spells CASSPAGGITDTQYF. The CDR3 DNA reads TGTGCCAGTAGTCCAGCGGGAGGGATCACAGATACGCAGTATTTT. Full variable domain (rest looked up from reference TRBV19 and TRBJ2-3): DGGITQSPKYLFRKEGQNVTLSCEQNLNHDAMYWYRQDPGQGLRLIYYSQIVNDFQKGDIAEGYSVSREKKESFPLTVTSAQKNPTAFYLCASSPAGGITDTQYFGPGTRLTVL.

The chain couples TRBV7-2 to TRBJ2-3, with no clear D. The CDR3 length is 16 residues. CDR1 and CDR2 from the germline V gene are SGHTA and FQGNSA. Trimming shortened V by 5 bases and J by 2 bases, and 17 bases separated the two germline ends. CDR3 sequence (DNA): TGTGCCAGCAGCCCCTCCTATGGTGTTAACACAGATACGCAGTATTTT. This gives the protein CASSPSYGVNTDTQYF.